The 24 T cell receptor beta chains given below trace back to one sample, sequenced in a study of T cells in Graves' hyperthyroidism and ophthalmopathy. TCR beta CDR3 sequences were amplified from RNA transcripts. TCR CDR3 underwent first-round RT-PCR with the HTBI primer set. TCRdb recomputed calls from the multiplex PCR reads with MiXCR, one row per CDR3 protein. The table shows 560,000 or so distinct CDR3 sequences, with 46% occurring only once. Sequenced input: peripheral blood or thyroid tissue (not recorded which). Receptors originate from a woman under 30 with Graves' hyperthyroidism.

This clonotype occurred many times. J is TRBJ2-7 and V is TRBV7-9, with TRBD2 matching 10 bases. The CDR3 has 14 residues. Germline V gene data show CDR1 as SEHNR and CDR2 as FQNEAQ (reference sequence). With V trimmed by 5 bases and J by 6 bases, 7 bases remained unmatched. CDR3 amino acids: CASSHLAGETEQYF. Written as DNA, the CDR3 is TGTGCCAGCAGCCATCTAGCGGGAGAAACCGAGCAGTACTTC.

Notes on this clonotype: Its ends do not fully match the called genes, so a read error is possible. CDR3 DNA: TGTGCCAGTTCCAGGCCTATCTCCCACGAGCAGTACTTC. It encodes CASSRPISHEQYF. The chain employs TRBV14 and TRBJ2-7; D is unresolved. Germline lookup yields CDR1 SGHDN and CDR2 FVKESK. The CDR3 runs to 13 residues.

The chain joins TRBV10-3 to TRBJ1-6; 7 bases match TRBD1. There are 16 residues in the CDR3. Germline V gene sequence: CDR1 ENHRY, CDR2 SYGVKD. With 10 bases clipped from V and 2 bases from J, the junction kept 11 bases outside the gene matches. The CDR3 sequence is CASSRQGGTYNSPLHF. The CDR3 region has the DNA TGTGCCAGCAGCCGACAGGGAGGGACCTATAATTCACCCCTCCACTTT.

This clonotype came up once. The V call is TRBV29-1, the J call TRBJ2-7, with 8 bases fitting TRBD1. The J call may be mistaken, given a closer DNA end match to TRBJ2-1. Germline values: CDR1 SQVTM, CDR2 ANQGSEA. CDR3 length equals 10 residues. The CDR3 is CSVADRAQFF. The CDR3 DNA sequence: TGCAGCGTTGCGGACAGGGCGCAGTTCTTC.

This clonotype has only a few counts. The V gene is TRBV7-8, the J gene TRBJ2-5; no clear D gene. This CDR3 region has 13 residues. The germline gives CDR1 SGHVS, CDR2 FQNEAQ. The germline V and J ends were trimmed by 6 bases and 2 bases, with 10 bases remaining between them. The CDR3 region has the DNA TGTGCCAGCAGAGAGAGGAGACAAGAGACCCAGTACTTC. The encoded protein is CASRERRQETQYF.

This clonotype was observed a handful of times. The gene calls are TRBV20-1 and TRBJ1-2; possibly TRBD1 for D (5 bases). CDR1 DFQATT and CDR2 SNEGSKA come from the germline V gene (reference sequence). This CDR3 has 12 residues. V was cut by 4 bases and J by 6 bases, with 12 bases left in between. CDR3 amino acids: CSANQGANGYTF. CDR3 bases: TGCAGTGCTAACCAGGGAGCGAATGGCTACACCTTC.

This sequence joins TRBV7-9 and TRBJ1-3, with TRBD1 matching 8 bases. V shed 3 bases and J 3 bases; nucleotides not matched to a gene: 4. Germline V CDR1 and CDR2: SEHNR, FQNEAQ (reference sequence). The CDR3 length is 15 residues. The CDR3 DNA is TGTGCCAGCAGCTTTACAGGGGGTCTTGGAAACACCATATATTTT. Its protein is CASSFTGGLGNTIYF.

The chain has TRBV2 and TRBJ2-2, with 11 bases that match TRBD2. The V gene's germline CDR1 is SNHLY and CDR2 FYNNEI. The length of the CDR3 is 16 residues. Trimming cost V 6 bases and J 7 bases; bases outside gene matches: 10. CDR3 coding DNA: TGTGCCAGCAGCGTTTCTAGCGGGAGGCGGGTCGGGGAGCTGTTTTTT. This encodes CASSVSSGRRVGELFF.

This clonotype has at least ten counts. CDR3 amino acids: CATSDPGLAVQETQYF. In nucleotides, the CDR3 is TGTGCCACCAGTGATCCCGGACTAGCGGTGCAAGAGACCCAGTACTTC. The rearrangement joins TRBV24-1 to TRBJ2-5, with TRBD2 identical over 10 bases. The CDR3 spans 16 residues. Germline trimming cut 3 bases from V and 2 bases from J; bases unmatched to any gene: 5. Germline loops: CDR1 KGHDR, CDR2 SFDVKD.

This clonotype was observed once. The CDR3 protein is CASSLSGKQPQHF. The CDR3 DNA reads as TGTGCCAGCAGTTTATCGGGGAAACAGCCCCAGCATTTT. The rearrangement joins TRBV7-9 to TRBJ1-5, with D hard to call. The CDR3 extends over 13 amino acids. Trimming took off 6 bases at V and 7 bases at J, with 13 bases between the two ends. Looked up from germline, CDR1 is SEHNR and CDR2 is FQNEAQ (reference sequence).

This clonotype appeared many times. The chain employs TRBV9 and TRBJ1-2; D unresolved. V shed 0 bases and J shed 8 bases, with 14 bases lying between them. CDR1 is SGDLS, CDR2 YYNGEE, per germline. The CDR3 has 14 residues. The CDR3 DNA reads as TGTGCCAGCAGCGTAGGAAGGCGCGAGGGAGGCTACACCTTC. Its protein is CASSVGRREGGYTF.

The gene calls are TRBV7-2 and TRBJ1-3, with 7 bases identical to TRBD1. Germline V gene lookup returns CDR1 SGHTA and CDR2 FQGNSA. The ends lost 6 bases at V and 8 bases at J; junction bases unmatched: 7. CDR3 length: 13 residues. CDR3 region: CASSPRQGDTIYF. The CDR3 nucleotides are TGTGCCAGCAGTCCGAGACAGGGAGACACCATATATTTT.

The chain has TRBV9 and TRBJ1-4, with TRBD1 identical over 8 bases. Germline CDR1 reads SGDLS; CDR2 reads YYNGEE. With 3 bases clipped from V and 3 bases from J, the junction kept 4 bases outside the gene matches. The CDR3 covers 15 residues. CDR3 sequence reads: CASSAAGQANEKLFF. The CDR3 nucleotides read TGTGCCAGCAGCGCGGCGGGACAGGCTAATGAAAAACTGTTTTTT.

In this sample, this clonotype turned up a few times. The J gene is TRBJ2-7, the V gene TRBV6-5, with 11 positions matching TRBD2. The CDR3 is 14 amino acids. J was trimmed by 5 bases and V by 2 bases; bases with no gene match: 2. CDR1 and CDR2 (germline): MNHEY, SVGAGI. The CDR3 sequence: CASSYALAGDEQYF. CDR3 sequence (DNA): TGTGCCAGCAGTTACGCACTAGCGGGAGACGAGCAGTACTTC.

This clonotype appeared a few times. This chain connects TRBV29-1 to TRBJ1-1, with no clear D. The CDR3 spans 12 residues. The V end lost 3 bases, the J end lost 3 bases, and 8 bases lay between the germline ends. Germline-derived CDR1 and CDR2 are SQVTM and ANQGSEA. CDR3 sequence: CSVDRQDTEAFF. CDR3 DNA sequence: TGCAGCGTTGACAGGCAGGACACTGAAGCTTTCTTT. The full variable domain, with the rest looked up from reference TRBV29-1 and TRBJ1-1, is SAVISQKPSRDICQRGTSLTIQCQVDSQVTMMFWYRQQPGQSLTLIATANQGSEATYESGFVIDKFPISRPNLTFSTLTVSNMSPEDSSIYLCSVDRQDTEAFFGQGTRLTVV.

This clonotype occurred once. V and J are TRBV19 and TRBJ2-7; 8 nucleotides align to TRBD2. The germline V gene has CDR1 LNHDA and CDR2 SQIVND (reference sequence). Germline trimming cut 5 bases from V and 0 bases from J; bases unmatched to any gene: 6. The CDR3 has 15 residues. CDR3: CASSAGLAHSYEQYF. The CDR3 nucleotides are TGTGCCAGTAGTGCAGGACTAGCTCACTCCTACGAGCAGTACTTC.

A single count supports this clonotype. CDR3 residues: CASRLTRWTSGVEQYF. The CDR3 DNA reads as TGTGCCAGCAGACTCACTAGGTGGACTAGCGGGGTCGAGCAGTACTTC. The chain couples TRBV6-6 to TRBJ2-7, with 12 bases fitting TRBD2. CDR1 and CDR2 (germline): MNHNY, SVGAGI (reference sequence). V lost 6 bases to trimming and J lost 6 bases; unmatched junction nucleotides: 12. The CDR3 has 16 amino acids.

The V gene is TRBV7-9, the J gene TRBJ1-2; perhaps TRBD1 as D (5 bases). The CDR3 runs 12 residues. Trimming took 5 bases from V and 8 from J, leaving 12 bases between them. Germline assignment: CDR1 SEHNR and CDR2 FQNEAQ (reference sequence). The CDR3 nucleotides are TGTGCCAGCAGCCAAAGGGGCGGAGGCTACACCTTC. Amino acid sequence: CASSQRGGGYTF.

This clonotype appeared a few times. The genes are TRBV7-9 and TRBJ2-2; no definite D call. Germline CDR1 reads SEHNR; CDR2 reads FQNEAQ (reference sequence). The CDR3 length is 14 residues. V lost 1 base to trimming and J lost 1 base, with 4 bases between them. The CDR3 region has the DNA TGTGCCAGCAGCTTAGACCAGAACACCGGGGAGCTGTTTTTT. It specifies CASSLDQNTGELFF.

This clonotype was seen repeatedly, ten times or more. The chain employs TRBV24-1 and TRBJ2-5, with D tentatively TRBD1 (5 bases). This CDR3 region has 15 residues. Germline CDR1 reads KGHDR; CDR2 reads SFDVKD. V shed 1 base and J shed 5 bases, with 13 bases lying between them. In nucleotides, the CDR3 is TGTGCCACCAGTGATTTTAGGCAGGGCGTCGAGACCCAGTACTTC. This translates into CATSDFRQGVETQYF.

The chain employs TRBV19 and TRBJ1-2; no clear D gene. The germline V gene has CDR1 LNHDA and CDR2 SQIVND (reference sequence). Between the trimmed V and J ends, which lost 3 bases and 6 bases, there was a span of 17 bases. There are 15 residues in the CDR3. The chain's CDR3 is CASSIFGERVDGYTF. DNA of the CDR3: TGTGCCAGTAGTATTTTTGGGGAGAGGGTTGATGGCTACACCTTC.

The rearrangement uses TRBV6-5 and TRBJ1-3; no clear D. Germline V gene data show CDR1 as MNHEY and CDR2 as SVGAGI. The CDR3 runs to 11 residues. V was cut by 9 bases and J by 2 bases, with 5 bases left in between. CDR3 coding DNA: TGTGCCAGTCAGGCTGGAAACACCATATATTTT. Its protein is CASQAGNTIYF.

V and J are TRBV29-1 and TRBJ1-1; D gene unclear. The CDR3 runs to 12 residues. The V end lost 6 bases, the J end lost 1 base, and 9 bases lay between the germline ends. Germline V CDR1 and CDR2: SQVTM, ANQGSEA. In DNA, the CDR3 is TGCAGCGTGCCCGCGGAGAACACTGAAGCTTTCTTT. As protein: CSVPAENTEAFF.

The chain recombines TRBV29-1 with TRBJ2-2; maybe TRBD1 (6 bases). V gave up 7 bases and J gave up 7 bases, with 10 bases separating them. In germline, CDR1 is SQVTM, CDR2 ANQGSEA. CDR3 length: 11 amino acids. The CDR3 protein is CSDRDVGELFF. CDR3 bases: TGCAGCGACAGGGACGTCGGGGAGCTGTTTTTT.